This T cell receptor (beta chain) was recovered during a study of naive and memory T cell subsets. To note about this clonotype: What it recognizes is unknown. The final CDR3 position lacks the conserved phenylalanine or tryptophan, pointing to a likely read error.

Two oligonucleotides, mixed equimolar, formed the beta constant-region primer covering TRBC1 and TRBC2. Ligated cDNA was amplified by four rounds of PCR with nested alpha and beta constant-region primers and SP2. MiXCR, applied by TCRdb to the UMI-ligation and nested PCR reads, yields one record per CDR3 protein. The repertoire holds approximately 150,000 distinct CDR3 sequences, with about 20% as singletons. Overall study results and limits: Naive repertoires, especially CD8, held a few larger clonotypes, possibly memory cells re-expressing CD45RA.

Germline CDR1 SNHLY, CDR2 FYNNEI. V was clipped by 3 bases and J by 4 bases, with 19 bases between them. The CDR3 extends over 16 amino acids. This chain uses TRBV2 with TRBJ2-7; D not resolved. Source material: naive CD8+ T cells from blood. This clonotype originated in a human donor in good health. The CDR3 nucleotides read TGTGCCAGCAGTGAGGCCCTCTTGGCAAGCAGATACGAGCAGTACTCC. As protein: CASSEALLASRYEQYS.